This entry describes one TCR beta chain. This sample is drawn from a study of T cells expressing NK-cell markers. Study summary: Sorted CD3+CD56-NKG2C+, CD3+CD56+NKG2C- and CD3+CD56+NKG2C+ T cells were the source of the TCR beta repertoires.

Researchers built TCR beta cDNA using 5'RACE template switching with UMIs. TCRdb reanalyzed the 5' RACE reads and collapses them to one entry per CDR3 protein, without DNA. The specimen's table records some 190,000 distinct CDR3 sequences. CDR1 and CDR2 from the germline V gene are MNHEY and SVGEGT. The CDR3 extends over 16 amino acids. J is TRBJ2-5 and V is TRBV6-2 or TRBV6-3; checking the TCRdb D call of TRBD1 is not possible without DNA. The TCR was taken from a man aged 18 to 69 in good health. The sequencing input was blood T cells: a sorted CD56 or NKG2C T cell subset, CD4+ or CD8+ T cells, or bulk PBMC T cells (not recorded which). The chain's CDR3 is CASSYSGGALGETQYF.